A single T cell receptor (beta chain) is shown here with its context. In the original workflow: The authors estimated nucleated cell counts from reference gene primer amplification. Data came from immunoSEQ multiplex PCR; TCRdb stores just in-frame clones and leaves some out. V, J and clone size were drawn from that table, and D and trimming were deduced from the DNA. The sample lists about 270,000 clones, around nine tenths occurring once. The sample comes from a study of blood T cell repertoires in COVID-19. Study as a whole: Sources were T cells, B-cell-depleted T cells, or PBMCs; the material itself was cDNA or gDNA.

Membership in each cohort depended on participant-reported clinical history. Recovered status in Cohort 3 required two negative PCRs, clearance, or symptom resolution. The CDR3 totals 13 residues. The germline gives CDR1 MNHEY, CDR2 SVGAGI. V gave up 8 bases and J gave up 8 bases, with 15 bases separating them. This sequence originates from a woman in her sixties or seventies who had recovered from COVID-19. The sequencing input was PBMCs or T cells enriched from blood (not recorded which). The chain is built from TRBV6-5 and TRBJ1-4; a possible D gene is TRBD1 (6 bases). CDR3 sequence: CASWGRLGEKLFF. In DNA, the CDR3 is TGTGCCAGCTGGGGGCGGTTGGGCGAAAAACTGTTTTTT.